Below are 20 T cell receptor beta chains sequenced from a single sample in a study of blood T cell repertoires in COVID-19. Here immunoSEQ multiplex PCR was the method, and the copy in TCRdb shows in-frame clones only, minus some. The data contain about 190,000 clones, 65% to 80% of them seen just once; the ten biggest clones take up roughly 13%. The sample comprised peripheral blood. Receptors originate from a man in his fifties or sixties who had recovered from COVID-19.

The chain links TRBV28 to TRBJ2-1, with 13 bases matching TRBD2. The germline CDR1 and CDR2 sequences are MDHEN and SYDVKM. The trim removed 7 bases at V and 12 bases at J, leaving 12 bases unmatched. This CDR3 has 15 amino acids. CDR3 bases: TGTGCCAGCACCCAACTAGCGGGAGGGCCCTATGGGCAGTTCTTC. It encodes CASTQLAGGPYGQFF.

The DNA of the CDR3 is TGTGCCACCAGTGATTCCGGGACAGGGGGCGTCTATGAGCAGTTCTTC. Translating it yields CATSDSGTGGVYEQFF. The V and J genes are TRBV24-1 and TRBJ2-1, with TRBD1 identical over 12 bases. Looked up from germline, CDR1 is KGHDR and CDR2 is SFDVKD. V shed 2 bases and J 8 bases; nucleotides not matched to a gene: 6. There are 16 residues in the CDR3.

The rearrangement links TRBV6-5 to TRBJ2-1; 8 positions match TRBD2. The V segment lost 7 bases and the J segment 6 bases; nucleotides outside the gene matches: 8. CDR1 and CDR2 (germline): MNHEY, SVGAGI. The CDR3 sequence is 14 residues long. The CDR3 spells CASKREQDFNEQFF. The CDR3 nucleotides read TGTGCCAGCAAGCGGGAGCAAGACTTCAATGAGCAGTTCTTC.

This clone was seen once. The rearrangement joins TRBV18 to TRBJ2-7; 8 bases are a match to TRBD1. CDR1 KGHSH and CDR2 LQKENI come from the germline V gene. This CDR3 region has 17 residues. J lost 6 bases, V lost 0 bases, and 13 bases had no gene match. CDR3 nucleotide sequence: TGTGCCAGCTCACCACCTATCCCCCGGACAGGGAATCTCGAGCAGTACTTC. Translating it yields CASSPPIPRTGNLEQYF.

The rearrangement uses TRBV21-1 and TRBJ2-1; TRBD2 is the table's D call and was not checked against the DNA. TRBV21-1 corresponds to a pseudogene. The CDR3 sequence is 17 residues long. The CDR3 DNA is TGTGCCAGCAGCGAATGCCGGGACTATGACTCCTACAATGAGCAGTTCTTC. Encoded protein: CASSECRDYDSYNEQFF.

The chain combines TRBV18 with TRBJ1-4; weak D call: TRBD1 (6 bases). CDR1 is KGHSH, CDR2 LQKENI, per germline. CDR3 length: 16 amino acids. V gave up 6 bases and J gave up 7 bases, with 21 bases separating them. CDR3 nucleotides: TGTGCCAGCTCTCAGGAGCCTGGGGGCTTTGGTGAAAAACTGTTTTTT. Amino acids: CASSQEPGGFGEKLFF. Full variable domain (remainder filled in from reference TRBV18 and TRBJ1-4): NAGVMQNPRHLVRRRGQEARLRCSPMKGHSHVYWYRQLPEEGLKFMVYLQKENIIDESGMPKERFSAEFPKEGPSILRIQQVVRGDSAAYFCASSQEPGGFGEKLFFGSGTQLSVL.

This clone was seen once. The chain joins TRBV6-5 to TRBJ1-4; a possible D gene is TRBD1 (6 bases). This CDR3 has 15 residues. V was shortened by 3 bases and J by 4 bases, with 12 bases between the two germline ends. CDR1 MNHEY and CDR2 SVGAGI come from the germline V gene. This chain's CDR3 is CASSYSGASNEKLFF. In DNA, the CDR3 is TGTGCCAGCAGTTATTCAGGGGCGAGTAATGAAAAACTGTTTTTT.

Remarks on this clone: Since no conserved phenylalanine or tryptophan closes the CDR3, a read error is the likely cause. The DNA is omitted, as the CDR3 cannot be located on it reliably, and the CDR3 follows TCRdb's listing. This rearrangement joins TRBV5-1 to TRBJ2-7; TRBD2, as called in the table, went unchecked against the DNA. In germline, CDR1 is SGHRS, CDR2 YFSETQ. Both ends counted, the CDR3 spans 15 residues. Here the CDR3 reads CASPGRGLAGGPSII.

This chain links TRBV7-8 with TRBJ2-7; maybe TRBD2 (6 bases). The V and J ends lost 2 bases and 2 bases respectively, with 7 bases between them. The CDR3 consists of 13 residues. Germline assignment: CDR1 SGHVS and CDR2 FQNEAQ. Here the CDR3 DNA reads TGTGCCAGCAGCTTAACGGGGGCCTACGAGCAGTACTTC. Residues: CASSLTGAYEQYF.

This chain connects TRBV30 to TRBJ1-5; 10 positions match TRBD1. The CDR3 loop spans 14 amino acids. CDR1 is GTSNPN and CDR2 is SVGIG in the germline V gene (reference sequence). The J segment lost 5 bases and the V segment lost 2 bases, leaving 3 bases of the junction unmatched. The CDR3 DNA reads TGTGCCTGGAGTTTCGGGACAGGGGATCAGCCCCAGCATTTT. This gives the protein CAWSFGTGDQPQHF.

The V call is TRBV29-1, the J call TRBJ2-2; D is perhaps TRBD2 (6 bases). In germline, CDR1 is SQVTM, CDR2 ANQGSEA. The CDR3 contains 17 residues. V was trimmed by 4 bases and J by 3 bases, leaving 21 bases between them. The CDR3 region has the DNA TGCAGCGTTGTGGTATCTAGGCGGGGTACGGACACCGGGGAGCTGTTTTTT. It codes for CSVVVSRRGTDTGELFF.

A few counts support this clone. The CDR3 spells CATRSATGSTNTGELFF. CDR3 in DNA: TGTGCCACCAGGAGCGCGACAGGATCAACGAACACCGGGGAGCTGTTTTTT. V usage is TRBV24-1 and J usage is TRBJ2-2, with D possibly TRBD1 on 6 matching bases. The CDR3 extends over 17 amino acids. V lost 7 bases and J lost 0, with 17 bases in between. Germline loops: CDR1 KGHDR, CDR2 SFDVKD.

The count of this clone is one. The genes are TRBV12-5 and TRBJ2-5; 7 nucleotides match TRBD1. V gave up 1 base and J gave up 4 bases; unmatched junction bases: 3. Per the germline V gene, CDR1 is LGHNT and CDR2 is FRNRAP. There are 14 residues in the CDR3. The CDR3 nucleotides are TGTGCTAGTGGTTTGGACCACAGGGGAGAGACCCAGTACTTC. It encodes CASGLDHRGETQYF.

The CDR3 sequence is CASSYRVGNTDTQYF. DNA for the CDR3: TGTGCCAGCAGCTACAGGGTAGGAAATACAGATACGCAGTATTTT. The chain recombines TRBV5-6 with TRBJ2-3, with D maybe TRBD1 (6 bases). CDR1 is SGHDT and CDR2 is YYEEEE in the germline V gene. This CDR3 has 15 amino acids. Trimming left V 3 bases short and J 3 bases short, with 14 bases between.

This chain joins TRBV4-2 and TRBJ2-7; 10 nucleotides align to TRBD2. Unmatched junction bases numbered 12, after V lost 1 base and J lost 6 bases. The V gene's germline CDR1 is LGHNA and CDR2 YNFKEQ. This CDR3 comprises 17 residues. The CDR3 DNA is TGTGCCAGCAGCCAAGTGGGAGGGCTAGCGGGAGAGGGCGAGCAGTACTTC. It translates to CASSQVGGLAGEGEQYF.

The rearrangement uses TRBV3-1 (or the pseudogene TRBV3-2) and TRBJ2-5; 15 bases match TRBD2. CDR1 and CDR2 from the germline V gene are LGHDT and YNNKEL (reference sequence). This CDR3 is 17 amino acids long. V dropped 4 bases and J dropped 7; count of bases not matched to a gene: 10. This chain's CDR3 is CASSPGLAGGPKGTQYF. CDR3 bases: TGTGCCAGCAGCCCGGGACTAGCGGGAGGACCCAAGGGGACCCAGTACTTC.

V gene TRBV19 combines with J gene TRBJ1-5, with TRBD1 as a possible D gene (6 bases). V lost 4 bases, J lost 4 bases, and 11 bases lay in between. The germline V gene encodes CDR1 LNHDA and CDR2 SQIVND (reference sequence). The CDR3 runs to 14 residues. The CDR3 DNA is TGTGCCAGTAGTACAGGGGCGGGTAATCAGCCCCAGCATTTT. Its protein is CASSTGAGNQPQHF.

This sequence joins TRBV21-1 and TRBJ1-1. TRBV21-1 is flagged as a pseudogene. CDR3 length equals 16 residues. The CDR3 sequence: CASSGKGGHVNTEAFF. The CDR3 DNA reads TGTGCCAGCAGCGGAAAGGGGGGGCACGTGAACACTGAAGCTTTCTTT.

The chain couples TRBV7-7 to TRBJ2-1, with 8 bases lining up with TRBD1. CDR3 length: 15 amino acids. J gave up 1 base and V 2 bases, and 1 base lay outside the gene matches. From germline, CDR1 is SSHAT and CDR2 FNYEAQ (reference sequence). CDR3 nucleotides: TGTGCCAGCAGCTTACAGGGGGCATCCTACAATGAGCAGTTCTTC. Translation: CASSLQGASYNEQFF.

The CDR3 nucleotides are TGTGCCAGCAGCTTACTACCGCGGGACTACGAGCAGTACTTC. As protein: CASSLLPRDYEQYF. This chain links TRBV7-2 with TRBJ2-7; D might be TRBD2 (6 bases). Trimming pared 2 bases from V and 3 bases from J, leaving 11 bases between. The germline gives CDR1 SGHTA, CDR2 FQGNSA. This CDR3 has 14 amino acids. The variable domain in full, with the rest retrieved from reference TRBV7-2 and TRBJ2-7, is GAGVSQSPSNKVTEKGKDVELRCDPISGHTALYWYRQSLGQGLEFLIYFQGNSAPDKSGLPSDRFSAERTGGSVSTLTIQRTQQEDSAVYLCASSLLPRDYEQYFGPGTRLTVT.